This TCR beta chain is from a study of cytomegalovirus exposure and HLA in healthy donors. Study-wide points: A further, later analysis showed that HLA-associated TCR beta chains (compared with equally common others) were more clonally expanded. For most TCR beta V segments, an earlier analysis put the productive rate at about 87% or about 30% of the time. Researchers catalogued approximately 170 TCR beta chains as cytomegalovirus-associated.

Germline CDR1 SEHNR, CDR2 FQNEAQ (reference sequence). The CDR3 runs 15 residues. Trimming shortened V by 3 bases and J by 3 bases, and 11 bases separated the two germline ends. Of note for this clone: The antigen is unknown.

PCR was performed using 60 Vbeta and 13 Jbeta primers. Profiling relied on immunoSEQ multiplex PCR, and the TCRdb table lists in-frame clones only, not all of them. Among some 110,000 clones listed, just under 80% were seen once. Sequenced input: PBMCs. V is TRBV7-9 and J is TRBJ1-4; D is uncertain. The sequence derives from a male donor in good health and CMV-seronegative. The CDR3 spells CASSFNSFSNEKLFF. The CDR3 nucleotides read TGTGCCAGCAGCTTCAACAGCTTTTCTAATGAAAAACTGTTTTTT. The whole variable domain, filled in from reference TRBV7-9 and TRBJ1-4, reads DTGVSQNPRHKITKRGQNVTFRCDPISEHNRLYWYRQTLGQGPEFLTYFQNEAQLEKSRLLSDRFSAERPKGSFSTLEIQRTEQGDSAMYLCASSFNSFSNEKLFFGSGTQLSVL.